This TCR beta chain is from a study of CD8 T cells in Susac syndrome. Germline V gene sequence: CDR1 LGHDT, CDR2 YNNKEL (reference sequence). The CDR3 covers 14 residues. The trim removed 0 bases at V and 8 bases at J, leaving 4 bases unmatched. It was with random hexamers that 0.5 to 1 ug RNA was reverse transcribed. Amplification of TCR beta CDR3 was carried out by immunoSEQ multiplex PCR, which covered 54 Vbeta and 13 Jbeta segments. Via MiXCR, TCRdb re-called the immunoSEQ multiplex PCR reads, giving one row per CDR3 protein. The sample lists some 130,000 distinct CDR3 sequences, around 94% seen once, with around 0.12% in the top ten.

The chain employs TRBV3-1 and TRBJ1-1; 9 positions agree with TRBD1. The sequence was collected from a human donor with multiple sclerosis. Sequenced material: CD4+ T cells from PBMCs. The CDR3 protein is CASSQDRDRAEAFF. The DNA of the CDR3 is TGTGCCAGCAGCCAAGACCGGGACAGGGCGGAAGCTTTCTTT.